This is a list of T cell receptor beta chains from one sample in a study of blood T cell repertoires in COVID-19. TCRdb keeps only in-frame clones here, not all; method: immunoSEQ multiplex PCR. The profile shows roughly 150,000 clones, about four fifths of them singletons. Specimen: peripheral blood. These receptors originate from a man aged 60 to 75 with acute or convalescent COVID-19. The CDR3 runs from the conserved cysteine through the conserved F or W. The order of the fields is D gene, J gene, clone size, V gene, CDR3 DNA, CDR3 protein. A D gene is named only where the DNA matches it firmly. Clone size is not always given. Where it is, it says once, few, many or a class for expanded clones.

>.|TRBJ2-7|.|TRBV12-5
TGTGCTAGTGGTTTGGCTACAGGGACATCCTACGAGCAGTACTTC
CASGLATGTSYEQYF
>.|TRBJ1-1|.|TRBV4-1
TGCGCCAGCAGCCCTCGGACAGAGCTAAACACTGAAGCTTTCTTT
CASSPRTELNTEAFF
>TRBD1|TRBJ2-3|.|TRBV24-1
TGTGCCACCGCCGGGGCAGGGGGAAGGGATACGCAGTATTTT
CATAGAGGRDTQYF
>.|TRBJ2-3|.|TRBV29-1
TGCAGCGTTGAAGGGGTGGAGGGCACAGATACGCAGTATTTT
CSVEGVEGTDTQYF
>.|TRBJ2-7|.|TRBV7-2
TGTGCCAGCAGGGAAAGGGGTTCAAGCTCCTACGAGCAGTACTTC
CASRERGSSSYEQYF
>.|TRBJ1-5|.|TRBV3-1/TRBV3-2
TGTGCCAGCAGCCAAGTTAGGGGAAAGCAGCCCCAGCATTTT
CASSQVRGKQPQHF
>TRBD2|TRBJ2-7|.|TRBV7-2
TGTGCCAGCAGCTTAGGGGGGACTAGAGCGTACGAGCAGTACTTC
CASSLGGTRAYEQYF
>TRBD2|TRBJ2-3|.|TRBV7-2
TGTGCCAGCAGCTCCCCCGCCCGCGGGGCGGGGGGGGCAGATACGCAGTATTTT
CASSSPARGAGGADTQYF
>TRBD1|TRBJ1-6|.|TRBV28
TGTGCCAGCAGTCAAACCGGGACAGGGGTCCCCTTT
CASSQTGTGVPF
>TRBD1|TRBJ2-7|once|TRBV29-1
TGCAGCGTTGGAAGGGACAGCGGCCACGAGCAGTACTTC
CSVGRDSGHEQYF
>.|TRBJ2-2|few|TRBV29-1
TGCAGCGTTGAAGGTCCAGGGAACACCGGGGAGCTGTTTTTT
CSVEGPGNTGELFF
>.|TRBJ2-7|.|TRBV6-6
TGTGCCAGCAGTCCCCTCCCACGGGGCGAGCAGTACTTC
CASSPLPRGEQYF
>.|TRBJ1-2|.|TRBV3-1/TRBV3-2
TGTGCCAGCAGCCCGGCAGGATTCTCTGGCTACACCTTC
CASSPAGFSGYTF
>TRBD1|TRBJ2-2|.|TRBV11-2
TGTGCCAGCAGTAGGGGGCTGAGCACCGGGGAGCTGTTTTTT
CASSRGLSTGELFF
>.|TRBJ2-7|few|TRBV21-1
TGTGCCAGCAGCAAAATCCCGGGACAGGCCTACGAGCAGTACTTC
CASSKIPGQAYEQYF
>.|TRBJ2-2|.|TRBV2
TGTGCCAGCTCTTGGGACATCCGAAAGGCGGAGCTGTTTTTT
CASSWDIRKAELFF
>TRBD2|TRBJ2-1|.|TRBV7-2
TGTGCCAGTAAGGGGACTAGCGGGAACAATGAGCAGTTCTTC
CASKGTSGNNEQFF
>.|TRBJ2-7|.|TRBV6-5
TGTGCCAGCGGAGATACCCTCGGGGACGAGCAGTACTTC
CASGDTLGDEQYF
>.|TRBJ2-6|.|TRBV19
TGTGCCACCAGGTCCTCTGGGGCCAACGTCCTGACTTTC
CATRSSGANVLTF
>TRBD1|TRBJ1-2|few|TRBV29-1
TGCAGCGTTGCCGGGACAGGGGGAAAGGGCTACACCTTC
CSVAGTGGKGYTF
>TRBD1|TRBJ2-7|once|TRBV11-2
TGTGCCAGCAGCTTAGGACCGGGACAGCTTTACGAGCAGTACTTC
CASSLGPGQLYEQYF
>TRBD1|TRBJ2-2|.|TRBV6-2/TRBV6-3
TGTGCCAGCAGCCCCGGGACAGGTGGTAGCGGGGAGCTGTTTTTT
CASSPGTGGSGELFF
>TRBD1|TRBJ1-4|once|TRBV4-3
TGCGCCAGCAGCCTCAGACTTTCGACAGGGGGAGAAAAACTGTTTTTT
CASSLRLSTGGEKLFF
>TRBD1|TRBJ1-5|.|TRBV7-2
TGTGCCAGCAGCTTAGACAGGGGGCGTAATCAGCCCCAGCATTTT
CASSLDRGRNQPQHF
>TRBD2|TRBJ2-3|.|TRBV4-3
TGCGCCAGCAGCCAAGGGGGTAGCGGGGGTACAGATACGCAGTATTTT
CASSQGGSGGTDTQYF
>TRBD2|TRBJ2-3|.|TRBV9
TGTGCCAGCAGCGTAGGACTAGCCACAGATACGCAGTATTTT
CASSVGLATDTQYF
>TRBD1|TRBJ2-1|.|TRBV28
TGTGCCAGCGGGATCGGGGGACAGGGGTGGACTGAGCAGTTCTTC
CASGIGGQGWTEQFF
>.|TRBJ2-3|.|TRBV3-1/TRBV3-2
TGTGCCAGCAGCCAAGATCCTAGCACAGATACGCAGTATTTT
CASSQDPSTDTQYF
>.|TRBJ2-2|.|TRBV19
TGTGCCAGTACGCGGTCCGGGACACAAACCGGGGAGCTGTTTTTT
CASTRSGTQTGELFF
>TRBD1|TRBJ1-1|.|TRBV18
TGTGCCAGCTCACCAAGGCAGGGGGCGGATTGGACTGAAGCTTTCTTT
CASSPRQGADWTEAFF
>.|TRBJ2-7|.|TRBV6-5
TGTGCCAGCAGCTCCGGGACTGTCGCCGAGCAGTACTTC
CASSSGTVAEQYF
>TRBD1|TRBJ2-4|.|TRBV6-5
TGTGCCAGCAACCAAGCCGGGACAGGGACCCTTCAGTACTTC
CASNQAGTGTLQYF
>.|TRBJ2-2|.|TRBV2
TGTGCCAGCAGTACCGAAGCGGCCGGGGAGCTGTTTTTT
CASSTEAAGELFF
>TRBD1|TRBJ2-7|.|TRBV7-2
TGTGCCAGCAGCTCGGGACAGGCGAGTTCCTACGAGCAGTACTTC
CASSSGQASSYEQYF
>TRBD1|TRBJ2-5|.|TRBV5-4
TGTGCCAGCAGCGTGGGACAGCAAGAGACCCAGTACTTC
CASSVGQQETQYF
>TRBD2|TRBJ2-1|.|TRBV5-1
TGCGCCAGCAGCCCGGAGGGGAGGACTAGCGGGAGTGATGAGCAGTTCTTC
CASSPEGRTSGSDEQFF
>TRBD1|TRBJ1-6|.|TRBV5-1
TGCGCCAGCACAAGGGGGCGGACCGATAATTCACCCCTCCACTTT
CASTRGRTDNSPLHF
>.|TRBJ2-1|.|TRBV30
TGTGCCTGCCATGGACGGGGGTTTTTATACAATGAGCAGTTCTTC
CACHGRGFLYNEQFF
>.|TRBJ1-5|.|TRBV7-2
TGTGCCAGCAGCTTATGGGGAGATCAGCCCCAGCATTTT
CASSLWGDQPQHF
>TRBD2|TRBJ2-3|.|TRBV5-1
TGCGCCAGCAGCCTGGGCATCCTAGCGGGAGTTGCAGATACGCAGTATTTT
CASSLGILAGVADTQYF
>TRBD1|TRBJ2-7|.|TRBV27
TGTGCCAGCAGGCCCGGACAGGGGGATTTCTACGAGCAGTACTTC
CASRPGQGDFYEQYF
>.|TRBJ2-2|few|TRBV6-5
TGTGCCAGCAGTTACTGGGAGGACGGGGAGCTGTTTTTT
CASSYWEDGELFF
>TRBD2|TRBJ2-7|.|TRBV7-3
TGTGCCAGCAGTCCGGGAGGGGTCGGCGAGCAGTACTTC
CASSPGGVGEQYF
>TRBD1|TRBJ2-7|.|TRBV5-4
TGTGCCAGCAGCGACGCCGGGACAGGGGGGTTCGGGCAGTACTTC
CASSDAGTGGFGQYF
>TRBD2|TRBJ2-1|.|TRBV7-2
TGTGCCAGCAGCTCCAGCGGGGTCTACAACAATGAGCAGTTCTTC
CASSSSGVYNNEQFF